This TCR beta chain is drawn from a study of cytomegalovirus exposure and HLA in healthy donors listed by TCRdb under 2017. Study-wide context: According to an earlier analysis of 587 of the donors, about 179 million T cells yielded 117 million unique TCR beta sequences and about 300 Gb of sequence data. Typing coverage differed by locus: A, B, C, DRB1 and DQB1 were typed in roughly 620-630 donors, DQA1 in 522, DPA1 in over 600, and DPB1 in approximately 450. Rather than using new phenotypic data, the later analysis identified candidate immune exposures from TCR beta sequences and from how often those sequences occurred across donors. Among around 400 genotyped donors of the cohort, an average of approximately 220,000 unique TCR beta nucleotide sequences was sequenced per donor, of which roughly 17% were non-productive. Because of strong linkage in the cohort, five DR-DQ haplotypes were treated as single units for association and clustering. High-throughput TCR immunosequencing, statistical association of individual TCRs with disease status, and machine learning were combined to predict cytomegalovirus infection status. Of the 300 to 400 genotyped donors, approximately 80% fell in the genetic ancestry cluster associated with self-reported Caucasian donors. HLA typing included class I and class II loci at four-digit resolution. Donor age, sex, ethnicity and CMV serostatus were compiled together with the repertoire data. In a later genetic analysis, genome-wide SNP genotypes for about three fifths of the roughly 670 donors were used, and that subset was treated as a discovery cohort. The study used immunosequencing to profile the T cell repertoires of 600 to 850 subjects and linked those repertoires to cytomegalovirus serostatus. A separate validation cohort of approximately 130 different subjects was used in addition to the roughly 670-subject first cohort. Every discovery cohort repertoire had been produced on one sequencing platform. The study was designed to test whether signatures of past pathogen exposure could be identified by cataloging public T cell receptors. An earlier analysis of around 640 of the donors used high-throughput TCR beta sequencing to judge whether each TCR beta V gene segment behaved as functional or pseudogenic. A later analysis re-analyzed previously published TCR beta repertoires from roughly 600 donors and added high-resolution HLA genotyping to study TCR occurrence patterns. About 330 gigabases of sequencing data and 75 million to 85 million unique TCR sequences made up an early release that covered about 640 HLA-typed donors. What the work shows at the level of the full study, not this receptor alone: Because some donors lacked HLA typing at each locus, the association tests relied only on the typed subset. In an earlier analysis of 587 of the donors, most TCR beta V segments were observed in productive rearrangements about 87% or about 30% of the time, broadly matching IMGT annotations. Across donors, most TCR sequences were observed very rarely, whereas some public TCRs were present in many individuals. According to a later genetic analysis, donors in an Asian-associated ancestry cluster had fewer N-insertions in productive TCRs than the approximately 650-donor mean. A later analysis found that TCR association rates varied across HLA loci, with DRB1 alleles showing the most associated TCRs and HLA-C alleles the fewest. In both the original and validation cohorts, the classifier was reported to diagnose cytomegalovirus status with high specificity and sensitivity. The sequencing pipeline was judged likely to have produced a cluster of highly shared sequence variants as a technical artifact. When HLA alleles, especially DR and DQ, strongly co-occurred, TCR associations were difficult to assign to individual alleles. For the cohort, immune exposure information was limited to CMV serostatus. It was suggested by the authors that the approach could potentially be generalized to other disease states and immunological phenotypes. About 17 rarely observed V segments, including chromosome 9 orphons, were excluded from the earlier analysis of about 600 of the donors because counts were too low. Presence/absence analyses assumed roughly uniform sequencing depth across donors, an assumption that may not hold. In vitro tests confirmed that a few of the cytomegalovirus-associated TCR beta chains recognize cytomegalovirus antigens. A later analysis reported that several top co-occurrence clusters appeared linked to parvovirus B19, influenza, CMV and Epstein-Barr virus. According to a later analysis, most CMV-associated TCR beta chains appeared to be HLA-restricted, and the HLA associations seemed to be driven largely by CMV exposure. A later genetic analysis associated a missense DCLRE1C variant with V-gene and J-gene trimming of TCR beta chains, and an independent cohort replicated the association. A further reported finding was that TCR beta sequences accurately predicted the HLA-A and HLA-B alleles for most subjects in the first cohort. In this cohort, only TCR beta chains were sequenced, and detectable features were limited by the absence of alpha or paired-chain data. Correlated functional status among segregating V segments might be attributable to linkage disequilibrium, but an unknown experimental factor could not be ruled out. In a later analysis, HLA-associated TCR beta chains showed more clonal expansion and lower generation probabilities than non-associated chains that were equally common. At a false discovery rate of 0.05, a later analysis linked about 17,000 TCR beta sequences to specific HLA alleles. In the study, 150 to 200 TCR beta chains were listed as associated with cytomegalovirus.

In total, just over 650 healthy bone marrow donors made up the cohort. At the time of sampling, all cohort members were nominally healthy, though unrecorded immune exposures were likely present. The donor tested CMV seronegative, placing the donor among the 350 or so seronegative members of the cohort. Every donor gave a peripheral blood sample, and the peripheral blood mononuclear cells from that sample were used for TCR beta sequencing. Genomic DNA extraction from the blood cell samples was performed with the Qiagen DNeasy Blood Extraction Kit. This clone was recorded a few times. Its antigen is not yet known. Base quality data are lacking; no much larger clone is found one base away. The method behind the library was the immunoSEQ multiplex PCR assay. A mixture of 60 forward primers for TCR Vbeta segments and 13 reverse primers for TCR Jbeta segments was used in the multiplex PCR. The CDR3 region of rearranged TCR beta genes was amplified from genomic DNA by a multiplex PCR assay. Amplified TCR beta libraries were sequenced as 87-base-pair reads on the Illumina HiSeq System. In the source study's methods: In a later analysis, roughly 80 million unique TCR beta chains were counted across the approximately 640 repertoires, and approximately 11 million of these chains were shared by at least two donors. A nearest-neighbor algorithm error-corrected the raw reads and collapsed the reads into unique sequences, merging closely related sequences to remove PCR and sequencing errors. Alignment of CDR3 sequences to IMGT reference sequences was used to assign V, D and J gene segments. For a sequence to be retained, a match of at least six nucleotides to both a V gene segment and a J gene segment was required. Rearrangements were called productive when the CDR3 lacked stop codons and stayed in frame with V and J; all others were non-productive. Following IMGT convention, CDR3 was defined as the stretch from the second conserved V-encoded cysteine to the conserved J-encoded phenylalanine. The earlier analysis of 587 of the donors excluded any sequence lacking an unambiguous match to a single V gene segment. In an earlier analysis of around 590 of the donors, a V segment was called functional when productive rearrangements were above 56.7%, and segregating when the standard deviation between donors exceeded 5%. A statistical classification framework was developed to diagnose cytomegalovirus status using the catalog of TCR beta chain sequences. In a later analysis, TCR nucleotide sequences were compared against IMGT/GENE-DB human TR gene sequences so that V and J genes could be assigned. A later analysis assigned CDR3 sequences and most-parsimonious VDJ recombination scenarios with the TCRdist pipeline. In a later analysis, each TCR beta chain was defined by its CDR3 amino acid sequence together with its V-gene family, and reads without a unique V-gene family were excluded. To address suspected cross-contamination and a sequencing artifact, a later analysis removed several hundred highly shared, low-generation-probability nucleotide sequences. A later analysis calculated a clonal expansion index for each public chain from normalized within-repertoire ranks of inferred template counts. In a later analysis, generation probabilities were computed with a VDJ recombination model fitted to out-of-frame rearrangements, and the resulting probabilities were checked against IGoR. Hypergeometric tests were used in a later analysis to score TCR-TCR, TCR-HLA and TCR-CMV co-occurrence, with a repertoire-size bias correction applied to the TCR pairs. A later analysis estimated false discovery rates by permuting HLA or CMV assignments 20 times. In a later analysis, co-occurring TCRs were grouped using DBSCAN, with TCRdist sequence similarity added in when clustering inside HLA-allele-positive subsets. Co-occurrence clustering excluded repertoires with fewer than 30,000 or more than 120,000 public chains, plus five with anomalous nucleotide sharing. TCRdb re-hosts the immuneACCESS table, in-frame sequences only. Its copies lack some clones; in the studies checked, an unresolved V gene accounts for under half of them, and the cause for the rest is not known. That table is the source of V, J and clone size, and D and trimming were worked out from the DNA. Recorded for this sample are about 130,000 clones; around 81% of them occurred a single time. Around 0.67% of the sample belongs to the ten largest clones.

The receptor comes from a man aged 18 to 29 in good health and CMV-seronegative. Sequences were obtained from PBMCs.

CDR3 region: CASRTNHDFITNEKLFF. The DNA sequence is given as TGTGCCAGCAGAACTAACCACGATTTTATAACTAATGAAAAACTGTTTTTT. The chain couples TRBV28 to TRBJ1-4; the D gene is unclear. V is reduced by 6 bases and J by 1 base, leaving a spacing of 18 bases between them. The germline V gene specifies MDHEN as CDR1 and SYDVKM as CDR2. Including cysteine and phenylalanine, the CDR3 has 17 amino acids. This entry keeps only the CDR3 DNA: 51 bases, framed from base 1.